Listed here are 16 T cell receptor beta chains from one sample, sequenced in a study of CD8 T cells in Susac syndrome. Reverse transcription used about 0.45 to 1 ug RNA and random hexamers. TCRdb ran MiXCR on the immunoSEQ multiplex PCR reads and lists one entry per CDR3 protein. In the table there are about 150,000 distinct CDR3 sequences, around 95% of which are singletons. Sequenced sample: CD8+ T cells from PBMCs. The receptors here all came from a human donor with multiple sclerosis.

V and J are TRBV2 and TRBJ2-7; D is unresolved. Trimming took off 8 bases at V and 2 bases at J, with 10 bases between the two ends. CDR3 size: 12 residues. Germline CDR1 and CDR2: SNHLY and FYNNEI. CDR3 protein: CASLTSTYEQYV. The CDR3 DNA reads as TGTGCCAGCCTGACAAGCACCTACGAGCAGTACGTC.

J is TRBJ2-5 and V is TRBV15; D is ambiguous. The CDR3 sequence is 13 residues long. From germline, CDR1 is LNHNV and CDR2 YYDKDF (reference sequence). Deletions cut 0 bases from V and 0 bases from J, with 2 bases between. The CDR3 sequence is CATSREDQETQYF. CDR3 coding DNA: TGTGCCACCAGCAGAGAGGACCAAGAGACCCAGTACTTC. Filled out from reference TRBV15 and TRBJ2-5, the complete variable domain reads DAMVIQNPRYQVTQFGKPVTLSCSQTLNHNVMYWYQQKSSQAPKLLFHYYDKDFNNEADTPDNFQSRRPNTSFCFLDIRSPGLGDTAMYLCATSREDQETQYFGPGTRLLVL.

The chain's CDR3 is CASSLGATWGYTF. CDR3 sequence (DNA): TGCGCCAGCAGCTTGGGGGCGACTTGGGGCTACACCTTC. This rearrangement joins TRBV5-1 to TRBJ1-2; D unresolved. Germline CDR1 reads SGHRS; CDR2 reads YFSETQ. V dropped 0 bases and J dropped 8 bases, with 11 bases sitting between them. This CDR3 has 13 amino acids.

The chain links TRBV7-9 to TRBJ2-3, with D possibly being TRBD2 (5 bases). Germline V lookup: CDR1 SEHNR, CDR2 FQNEAQ (reference sequence). CDR3 length: 13 residues. V was pared by 8 bases and J by 3 bases, with 12 bases between. The CDR3 DNA follows: TGTGCCAGCTCTAGGCGGGTTACAGATACGCAGTATTTT. Its protein is CASSRRVTDTQYF.

V is TRBV10-3 and J is TRBJ2-7; no clear D. Trimming took off 3 bases at V and 3 bases at J, with 12 bases between the two ends. Germline-derived CDR1 and CDR2 are ENHRY and SYGVKD. The CDR3 consists of 14 residues. The CDR3 DNA reads TGTGCCATCAGTGAAGGGCAAGAAGTCTACGAGCAGTACGTC. Protein sequence: CAISEGQEVYEQYV.

This chain joins TRBV29-1 and TRBJ2-1, with no clear D. Germline V gene sequence: CDR1 SQVTM, CDR2 ANQGSEA. The CDR3 runs to 16 residues. The V end was cut by 0 bases, the J end by 2 bases, with 14 bases between. CDR3 nucleotides: TGCAGCGTTGAAGAAAAACACAGTGGGGCCTACAATGAGCAGTTCTTC. Protein product: CSVEEKHSGAYNEQFF.

The chain links TRBV25-1 to TRBJ2-3; the D is unclear. Trimming removed 2 bases at V and 0 bases at J, with 9 bases between. This CDR3 has 15 amino acids. Germline V lookup: CDR1 MGHDK, CDR2 SYGVNS. Here the CDR3 reads CASSEDRPSTDTQYF. The CDR3 coding sequence is TGTGCCAGCAGTGAAGATCGTCCTAGCACAGATACGCAGTATTTT.

Here the CDR3 reads CASSVGDVNSPLHF. The CDR3, as DNA: TGTGCCAGCAGCGTAGGGGACGTTAATTCACCCCTCCACTTT. This chain uses TRBV9 with TRBJ1-6; tentatively, D is TRBD1 (5 bases). The CDR3 consists of 14 residues. Trimming took off 0 bases at V and 6 bases at J, with 7 bases between the two ends. The V gene's germline CDR1 is SGDLS and CDR2 YYNGEE.

V gene TRBV11-2 combines with J gene TRBJ2-1; 12 nucleotides match TRBD1. This CDR3 has 14 residues. In germline, CDR1 is SGHAT, CDR2 FQNNGV. V lost 5 bases, J lost 9 bases, and 5 bases stayed unmatched. CDR3 nucleotides: TGTGCCAGCAGCCCCGGGACAGGGGGCTTTGAGCAGTTCTTC. As protein: CASSPGTGGFEQFF.

The J gene is TRBJ2-1, the V gene TRBV20-1; D is perhaps TRBD2 (5 bases). The germline gives CDR1 DFQATT, CDR2 SNEGSKA (reference sequence). The germline V and J ends were trimmed by 5 bases and 9 bases, with 8 bases remaining between them. CDR3 length equals 10 residues. As DNA, the CDR3 is TGCAGTGCTCAAGAGGGTGAGCAGTTCTTC. This encodes CSAQEGEQFF.

The chain combines TRBV19 with TRBJ1-1; 9 bases agree with TRBD1. Losses at the gene ends were 6 bases for V and 2 bases for J; bases not matched to a gene: 7. From germline, CDR1 is LNHDA and CDR2 SQIVND (reference sequence). The CDR3 length is 15 residues. The CDR3 sequence: CASRELTGGNTEAFF. CDR3 in DNA: TGTGCCAGTAGGGAATTGACAGGGGGAAACACTGAAGCTTTCTTT.

CDR3 in DNA: TGCGCCAGCAGCCTCGAGGGCAGGGAACGATCCCTCCACTTT. Translation: CASSLEGRERSLHF. The chain uses TRBV4-1 and TRBJ1-6, with D perhaps TRBD1 (5 bases). V was pared by 4 bases and J by 14 bases, with 18 bases between. The CDR3 extends over 14 amino acids. CDR1 MGHRA and CDR2 YSYEKL come from the germline V gene.

The chain has TRBV30 and TRBJ1-1, with D possibly TRBD1 on 6 matching bases. Germline V gene data show CDR1 as GTSNPN and CDR2 as SVGIG (reference sequence). There are 14 residues in the CDR3. V gave up 8 bases and J gave up 7 bases, with 23 bases separating them. The CDR3 DNA reads TGTGCCCAAATTCCTAGGGGGGTCGACCTTGAAGCTTTCTTT. Its translation: CAQIPRGVDLEAFF.

J is TRBJ2-3 and V is TRBV5-1; the D gene is possibly TRBD2 (6 bases). In germline, CDR1 is SGHRS, CDR2 YFSETQ. V shed 5 bases and J shed 2 bases, with 18 bases lying between them. The CDR3 length is 16 residues. CDR3 bases: TGCGCCAGCAGAGGGGCGCGGGGTGGATTCACAGATACGCAGTATTTT. The encoded protein is CASRGARGGFTDTQYF.

The chain is built from TRBV29-1 and TRBJ1-2; perhaps TRBD1 as D (5 bases). Trimming removed 5 bases at V and 3 bases at J, with 16 bases between. Germline CDR1 is SQVTM and CDR2 is ANQGSEA. This CDR3 has 14 amino acids. For the CDR3, the DNA is TGCAGCGTTAGTACCGACAGAACGGACTATGGCTACACCTTC. As protein: CSVSTDRTDYGYTF.

The chain combines TRBV7-8 with TRBJ2-7; D is uncertain. The CDR3 has 14 residues. Germline assignment: CDR1 SGHVS and CDR2 FQNEAQ. V lost 1 base and J 2 bases, leaving 9 bases between the germline ends. The CDR3 loop reads CASSLGPRAYEQYV. CDR3 DNA: TGTGCCAGCAGCTTAGGACCCCGGGCCTACGAGCAGTACGTC.